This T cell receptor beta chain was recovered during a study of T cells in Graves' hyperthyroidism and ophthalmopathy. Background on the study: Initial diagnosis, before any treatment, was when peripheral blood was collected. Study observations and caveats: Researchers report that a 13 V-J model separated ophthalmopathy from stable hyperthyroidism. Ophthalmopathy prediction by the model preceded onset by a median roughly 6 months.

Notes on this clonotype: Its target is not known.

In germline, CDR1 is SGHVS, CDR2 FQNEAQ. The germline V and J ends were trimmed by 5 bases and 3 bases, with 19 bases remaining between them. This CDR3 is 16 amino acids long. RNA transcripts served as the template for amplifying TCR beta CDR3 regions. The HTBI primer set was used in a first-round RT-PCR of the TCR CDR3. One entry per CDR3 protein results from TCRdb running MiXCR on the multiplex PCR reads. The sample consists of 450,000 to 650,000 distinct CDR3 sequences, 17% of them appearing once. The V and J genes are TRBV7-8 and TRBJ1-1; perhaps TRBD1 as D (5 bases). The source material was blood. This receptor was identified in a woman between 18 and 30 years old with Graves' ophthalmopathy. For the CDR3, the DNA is TGTGCCAGCAGCCTAGGCCCACCGGGGCTCGACACTGAAGCTTTCTTT. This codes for CASSLGPPGLDTEAFF.